These 27 T cell receptor beta chains were sequenced from one sample in a study of cytomegalovirus exposure and HLA in healthy donors (TCRdb year 2017). Libraries were prepared through the immunoSEQ multiplex PCR assay. A mixture of 60 forward primers for TCR Vbeta segments and 13 reverse primers for TCR Jbeta segments was used in the multiplex PCR. The table comes from immuneACCESS by way of TCRdb, which keeps in-frame sequences with V and J called. Part of the clones is missing from these tables; in studies checked, under half for an unresolved V gene and the rest for unknown reasons. The table for this sample lists roughly 100,000 clones; 76% of them were counted only once. In total, the top ten clones hold about 7.5% of the sample. Sequenced material: PBMCs. The receptor set was obtained from a man in his forties or fifties in good health and CMV-seropositive.

This sequence joins TRBV7-9 and TRBJ2-2; 9 bases map to TRBD1. The CDR3 covers 14 residues. The V gene's germline CDR1 is SEHNR and CDR2 FQNEAQ (reference sequence). The V gene end was trimmed by 6 bases and the J gene end by 3 bases; junction bases not matched to a gene: 2. The CDR3 here is CASRGQGDTGELFF. CDR3 nucleotides: TGTGCCAGCAGGGGACAGGGTGACACCGGGGAGCTGTTTTTT.

The CDR3 DNA follows: TGTGCCAGCAGTTCGTACAGACTAGCGGGGGGGACCTACAATGAGCAGTTCTTC. It yields the protein CASSSYRLAGGTYNEQFF. This chain joins TRBV28 and TRBJ2-1; TRBD2 agrees at 14 bases. The CDR3 loop spans 18 amino acids. Germline CDR1 reads MDHEN; CDR2 reads SYDVKM. After removal of 4 bases from V and 2 bases from J, the junction contained 7 bases not matched to a gene.

The chain recombines TRBV28 with TRBJ2-7; possibly TRBD2 for D (5 bases). Trimming took 2 bases from V and 13 from J, leaving 12 bases between them. Germline assignment: CDR1 MDHEN and CDR2 SYDVKM. The CDR3 loop spans 11 amino acids. For the CDR3, the DNA is TGTGCCAGCAGTTTAAGTGGGAGCACATACTTC. Translated: CASSLSGSTYF.

CDR3 sequence: CASSLSGGIYTEAFF. CDR3 bases: TGTGCCAGCAGCTTATCAGGGGGCATTTACACTGAAGCTTTCTTT. This chain links TRBV7-3 with TRBJ1-1; the match to TRBD1 covers 8 bases. This CDR3 is built from 15 residues. V was clipped by 2 bases and J by 3 bases; unmatched bases: 5. Germline CDR1 SGHTA, CDR2 FQGTGA.

The DNA for the CDR3 is TGTGCCAGCAGTCCTCGACAGGGTAATAATGAAAAACTGTTTTTT. Its protein product is CASSPRQGNNEKLFF. The chain combines TRBV6-6 with TRBJ1-4, with 7 bases fitting TRBD1. Trimming at V came to 5 bases and at J to 4 bases, leaving 7 bases not matched to a gene. Germline V CDR1 and CDR2: MNHNY, SVGAGI (reference sequence). The CDR3 covers 15 residues.

This chain links TRBV5-6 with TRBJ2-3; 8 bases fit TRBD1. This CDR3 comprises 17 residues. Germline CDR1 and CDR2: SGHDT and YYEEEE. Losses at the gene ends were 4 bases for V and 0 bases for J; bases not matched to a gene: 10. The CDR3 DNA reads TGTGCCAGCAGCCAGTTTCTGGACAGGGAGAGCACAGATACGCAGTATTTT. This sequence encodes CASSQFLDRESTDTQYF.

Concerning this clone itself: A junction end diverges from the germline sequence, so it may reflect a read error. This sequence joins TRBV4-2 and TRBJ2-6; maybe TRBD1 (5 bases). The CDR3 is 13 amino acids. Germline V CDR1 and CDR2: LGHNA, YNFKEQ. The CDR3 loop is CASSWSGANGLTF. CDR3 coding DNA: TGTGCCAGCAGTTGGTCTGGGGCCAACGGCCTGACTTTC.

The rearrangement uses TRBV18 and TRBJ1-4; 12 nucleotides match TRBD1. With V trimmed by 3 bases and J by 2 bases, 7 bases remained unmatched. Germline CDR1 and CDR2: KGHSH and LQKENI. This CDR3 region has 18 residues. In DNA, the CDR3 is TGTGCCAGCTCACCTGGGACAGGGGGCGCGGGCACTAATGAAAAACTGTTTTTT. Translating gives CASSPGTGGAGTNEKLFF.

V is TRBV6-1 and J is TRBJ2-5; 10 bases are shared with TRBD1. The germline V gene encodes CDR1 MNHNS and CDR2 SASEGT. CDR3 length equals 13 residues. V shed 7 bases and J 4 bases; nucleotides not matched to a gene: 3. The CDR3 sequence is CASTRDRGETQYF. Written as DNA, the CDR3 is TGTGCCAGCACCCGGGACAGGGGAGAGACCCAGTACTTC.

The chain joins TRBV2 to TRBJ1-5, with TRBD1 matching over 10 bases. Germline CDR1 SNHLY, CDR2 FYNNEI. J gave up 4 bases and V 8 bases, and 5 bases lay outside the gene matches. The CDR3 contains 14 residues. The CDR3 reads CASHRDRGNQPQHF. CDR3 in DNA: TGTGCCAGCCACCGGGACAGGGGTAATCAGCCCCAGCATTTT. The full variable domain, completed using reference TRBV2 and TRBJ1-5, is EPEVTQTPSHQVTQMGQEVILRCVPISNHLYFYWYRQILGQKVEFLVSFYNNEISEKSEIFDDQFSVERPDGSNFTLKIRSTKLEDSAMYFCASHRDRGNQPQHFGDGTRLSIL.

This clone was found once. The gene calls are TRBV14 and TRBJ2-3; TRBD1 agrees at 8 bases. Germline V gene sequence: CDR1 SGHDN, CDR2 FVKESK. The CDR3 has 13 residues. The ends lost 3 bases at V and 6 bases at J; junction bases unmatched: 2. CDR3 coding DNA: TGTGCCAGCAGCCACGGGACAGGTGATACGCAGTATTTT. Protein: CASSHGTGDTQYF.

The count of this clone is one. The chain recombines TRBV21-1 with TRBJ1-5; TRBD1, as called in the table, went unchecked against the DNA. TRBV21-1 is termed a pseudogene. The CDR3 covers 17 residues. The CDR3 is CASSPQKAPRGRKPQHF. In DNA form, the CDR3 reads TGTGCCAGCAGCCCCCAAAAGGCACCCAGGGGAAGGAAGCCCCAGCATTTT.

The chain employs TRBV30 and TRBJ1-1, with a tentative D call TRBD1 (5 bases). Trimming shortened V by 4 bases and J by 5 bases, and 11 bases separated the two germline ends. This CDR3 is built from 12 residues. Looked up from germline, CDR1 is GTSNPN and CDR2 is SVGIG (reference sequence). CDR3 in amino acids: CAWKGRGTEAFF. DNA for the CDR3: TGTGCCTGGAAGGGACGGGGGACTGAAGCTTTCTTT.

The genes are TRBV6-5 and TRBJ2-5, with D possibly matching TRBD1 (6 bases). The CDR3 contains 15 residues. CDR1 is MNHEY, CDR2 SVGAGI, per germline. Trimming left V 0 bases short and J 5 bases short, with 13 bases between. CDR3 sequence (DNA): TGTGCCAGCAGTTACTCTCAGGGGAGTAGGGAGACCCAGTACTTC. Protein: CASSYSQGSRETQYF.

This chain connects TRBV20-1 to TRBJ2-7, with 8 positions matching TRBD2. The CDR3 is made up of 11 amino acids. V trimming: 5 bases; J trimming: 6 bases; junction bases outside the gene matches: 3. CDR1 and CDR2 from the germline V gene are DFQATT and SNEGSKA (reference sequence). CDR3 nucleotides: TGCAGTGCTGATGCGGGAGGCGAGCAGTACTTC. It is translated as CSADAGGEQYF.

This clone was observed once. This rearrangement joins TRBV5-6 to TRBJ1-1, with D perhaps matching TRBD1 (6 bases). Looked up from germline, CDR1 is SGHDT and CDR2 is YYEEEE. Trimming took 0 bases from V and 3 from J, leaving 21 bases between them. This CDR3 contains 18 residues. The DNA for the CDR3 is TGTGCCAGCAGCTTGGAGGGTGGTGGGTCAGGGGTGGACACTGAAGCTTTCTTT. It yields the protein CASSLEGGGSGVDTEAFF.

Only a few counts were recorded for this clone. CDR3 nucleotide sequence: TGTGCCAGCAGCAGACAGGGGGGGTCAGATACGCAGTATTTT. It is translated as CASSRQGGSDTQYF. J is TRBJ2-3 and V is TRBV7-2; 9 nucleotides agree with TRBD1. Germline CDR1 and CDR2: SGHTA and FQGNSA. The ends lost 5 bases at V and 4 bases at J; junction bases unmatched: 4. The CDR3 is made up of 14 amino acids.

The chain links TRBV5-6 to TRBJ2-3; 9 nucleotides match TRBD1. Germline V gene sequence: CDR1 SGHDT, CDR2 YYEEEE. The junction had 9 bases not matched to a gene; V was cut back by 0 bases and J by 4 bases. The CDR3 has 17 residues. The CDR3 nucleotides are TGTGCCAGCAGCTTGGAGGCGGGGACAGGGCGCGCAGATACGCAGTATTTT. Translated, it gives CASSLEAGTGRADTQYF.

A few counts support this clone. The gene calls are TRBV7-2 and TRBJ2-3; 10 bases are shared with TRBD1. The CDR3 covers 16 residues. Trimming took 0 bases from V and 5 from J; bases not matched to a gene: 5. Germline assignment: CDR1 SGHTA and CDR2 FQGNSA. CDR3 region: CASSLAGTGDGDTQYF. Written as DNA, the CDR3 is TGTGCCAGCAGCTTAGCCGGGACAGGGGACGGAGATACGCAGTATTTT.

The CDR3 reads CASRSIFQETQYF. CDR3 coding DNA: TGTGCCAGCAGGAGTATATTCCAAGAGACCCAGTACTTC. This sequence joins TRBV7-8 and TRBJ2-5; D uncertain. Looked up from germline, CDR1 is SGHVS and CDR2 is FQNEAQ. CDR3 length: 13 amino acids. The V end lost 6 bases, the J end lost 1 base, and 9 bases lay between the germline ends.

This clone was picked up a small number of times. This chain uses TRBV19 with TRBJ2-3; tentative D call: TRBD1 (6 bases). V lost 4 bases to trimming and J lost 1 base, with 12 bases between them. Germline V lookup: CDR1 LNHDA, CDR2 SQIVND (reference sequence). The CDR3 has 15 amino acids. The CDR3 reads CASSKTGKGTDTQYF. CDR3 coding DNA: TGTGCCAGTAGTAAAACAGGGAAGGGCACAGATACGCAGTATTTT.

V is TRBV5-6 and J is TRBJ2-7; 8 bases are a match to TRBD1. Unmatched junction bases numbered 9, after V lost 0 bases and J lost 7 bases. CDR1 and CDR2 (germline): SGHDT, YYEEEE. The CDR3 is 15 residues long. CDR3 residues: CASSLGWTGKEEQYF. CDR3 sequence (DNA): TGTGCCAGCAGCTTGGGGTGGACAGGGAAGGAGGAGCAGTACTTC.

V usage is TRBV28 and J usage is TRBJ1-2, with 10 positions matching TRBD1. J was trimmed by 4 bases and V by 10 bases; bases with no gene match: 6. The CDR3 extends over 13 amino acids. Germline V gene data show CDR1 as MDHEN and CDR2 as SYDVKM. Written as DNA, the CDR3 is TGTGCCACGAACCGGGACAGGGGCTATGGCTACACCTTC. As protein: CATNRDRGYGYTF.

The J gene is TRBJ1-1, the V gene TRBV5-4; a possible D gene is TRBD1 (6 bases). CDR1 is SGHNT and CDR2 is YYREEE in the germline V gene (reference sequence). The V end lost 4 bases, the J end lost 0 bases, and 10 bases lay between the germline ends. The CDR3 has 14 amino acids. This chain's CDR3 is CASSRDRLNTEAFF. CDR3 coding DNA: TGTGCCAGCAGCCGAGACAGGTTGAACACTGAAGCTTTCTTT.

This clone was counted a few times. The rearrangement joins TRBV7-2 to TRBJ1-4, with 8 nucleotides matching TRBD1. In germline, CDR1 is SGHTA, CDR2 FQGNSA. V dropped 5 bases and J dropped 7; count of bases not matched to a gene: 9. The length of the CDR3 is 15 residues. CDR3 DNA sequence: TGTGCCAGCAGCGCAACAGGGGGTGGGGCTGAAAAACTGTTTTTT. Translated, it gives CASSATGGGAEKLFF.

The chain is built from TRBV4-1 and TRBJ2-1, with 11 bases aligning to TRBD2. The CDR3 runs to 14 residues. The germline V gene has CDR1 MGHRA and CDR2 YSYEKL. J was trimmed by 8 bases and V by 4 bases; bases with no gene match: 4. The CDR3 sequence: CASSLAGGPYEQFF. As DNA, the CDR3 is TGCGCCAGCAGCCTAGCGGGGGGGCCCTATGAGCAGTTCTTC.

This chain links TRBV10-2 with TRBJ2-3; perhaps TRBD2 as D (6 bases). The CDR3 consists of 14 residues. V lost 8 bases and J 3 bases, leaving 15 bases between the germline ends. Germline CDR1 reads WSHSY; CDR2 reads SAAADI. The CDR3 sequence: CASGTGSWTDTQYF. CDR3 DNA sequence: TGCGCCAGCGGCACCGGGAGTTGGACAGATACGCAGTATTTT.